This TCR beta chain was sequenced during a study of blood T cell repertoires in COVID-19. Background on the study: In each case, the material was cDNA or gDNA derived from T cells, B-cell-depleted T cells, or PBMCs.

The CDR3 sequence is 12 residues long. The V and J ends lost 4 bases and 5 bases respectively, with 11 bases between them. The V gene's germline CDR1 is SQVTM and CDR2 ANQGSEA. Original processing notes: By means of reference gene primer amplification, nucleated cell counts were estimated. The assay was immunoSEQ multiplex PCR, and TCRdb's table has in-frame clones only and misses some. D and trimming were read from the DNA, whereas the V and J calls and clone size are those reported in that table. The sample holds tens of thousands of clones, roughly nine tenths seen once. The sequencing sample was made of peripheral blood. The TCR comes from a human donor in a cohort sampled during active COVID-19. This chain joins TRBV29-1 and TRBJ1-1; maybe TRBD1 (5 bases). CDR3: CSVVPGSTEAFF. CDR3 nucleotides: TGCAGCGTTGTCCCAGGGTCAACTGAAGCTTTCTTT.